The T cell receptor (beta chain) under discussion was sequenced for a study of cytomegalovirus exposure and HLA in healthy donors. Points from the study as a whole: Later analysis identified 16,000 or so TCR beta sequences associated with HLA alleles, using a false discovery rate threshold of 0.05. A missense variant in DCLRE1C was later tied to TCR beta V- and J-gene trimming. Most TCR sequences showed up rarely, but some public TCRs showed up in many donors. Accurate prediction of HLA-A and HLA-B alleles (for most subjects) was reportedly achieved from TCR beta sequences.

The PCR used 60 Vbeta and 13 Jbeta primers. Method: immunoSEQ multiplex PCR; TCRdb's copy keeps in-frame clones and lacks some. The table shows over 80,000 clones, with around 72% occurring only once. As for this clone: Its antigen is unknown.

The CDR3 loop spans 14 amino acids. Germline assignment: CDR1 SEHNR and CDR2 FQNEAQ (reference sequence). Between the trimmed V and J ends, which lost 1 base and 7 bases, there was a span of 13 bases. This chain links TRBV7-9 with TRBJ2-5; weak D call: TRBD1 (5 bases). Sequenced material: PBMCs. This TCR came from a man aged 35 to 55 in good health and CMV-seronegative. The CDR3 DNA reads as TGTGCCAGCAGCTTAGTTGGGGCCTCCCCGACCCAGTACTTC. Translation: CASSLVGASPTQYF.